This T cell receptor (beta chain) was obtained from a study of blood T cell repertoires in COVID-19. Using immunoSEQ multiplex PCR, the repertoire was profiled, and TCRdb retains in-frame clones only, with some absent. The sample lists a few hundred thousand clones; around nine tenths were seen once. Germline loops: CDR1 MNHEY, CDR2 SMNVEV (reference sequence). This CDR3 has 14 amino acids. V lost 8 bases to trimming and J lost 1 base, with 12 bases between them. The sequence was obtained from a woman aged 50 to 65 who had recovered from COVID-19. J is TRBJ2-1 and V is TRBV27; no reliable D call. Sequencing used PBMCs or T cells enriched from blood (not recorded which). The CDR3 sequence: CASHAENSYNEQFF. In nucleotides, the CDR3 is TGTGCCAGCCACGCGGAAAATTCCTACAATGAGCAGTTCTTC.